The rows below give T cell receptor beta chains drawn from one sample of a study of T-cell reconstitution after alpha-beta-depleted transplantation in children. TCRdb analysed the PCR reads with MiXCR anew, one entry per CDR3 protein. The top ten clones hold about 2.3% of a sample with around 370,000 distinct CDR3 sequences, 10% of them seen once. The material was PBMCs from the stem cell graft donor, obtained from the stem cell graft. Receptors originate from a human donor who donated a stem cell graft to a child with acute lymphoblastic leukemia. CDR3s leave out the opening cysteine and the closing phenylalanine or tryptophan.

j_call v_call cdr3_aa
TRBJ2-2 TRBV5-6 ASSQTLTGELF
TRBJ2-3 TRBV28 ASSFLAEHYTDTQY
TRBJ1-2 TRBV5-6 ASSYRGFTRNYYGYT
TRBJ2-2 TRBV7-9 ASTRGAGDTGELF
TRBJ2-3 TRBV11-2 ASSSRPQSTDTQY
TRBJ1-3 TRBV7-9 ASSAGQGEISGNTIY
TRBJ2-5 TRBV7-2 ASSPGSGTAQETQY
TRBJ2-3 TRBV6-2/TRBV6-3 ASIADAGGPQY
TRBJ2-6 TRBV7-3 ASSQSGTRDRTSGANVLT
TRBJ2-7 TRBV4-1 ASSQDAGSASYEQY
TRBJ1-2 TRBV29-1 SVDGTTNYGYT
TRBJ1-2 TRBV18 ASSGTGFYT
TRBJ2-1 TRBV27 ASRRYPGQGAPEQF
TRBJ1-1 TRBV4-1 ASSQDSQGFNPAEAF
TRBJ2-3 TRBV7-2 ASNGIRTDTQY
TRBJ2-1 TRBV12-3/TRBV12-4 ASRISGYNEQF
TRBJ2-7 TRBV7-9 ASVGTSFYEQY
TRBJ2-1 TRBV27 ASSSQQGVADYNEQF
TRBJ2-7 TRBV4-1 ASSHTSPNYEQY
TRBJ2-1 TRBV20-1 SARSTLAGDNEQF
TRBJ2-7 TRBV27 ASSFFGQRSSYEQY
TRBJ1-1 TRBV18 ASSPRAGLLNTEAF
TRBJ2-2 TRBV5-1 ASSSDGTGELF
TRBJ2-7 TRBV7-2 ASSFMRSEQY
TRBJ1-6 TRBV27 ASSPRVFGSYNSPLH
TRBJ2-1 TRBV25-1 ASSGTSGSSSYNEQF
TRBJ1-6 TRBV6-1 ASSKTTAFASSYNSPLH
TRBJ2-5 TRBV7-9 ASSLQEGNEETQY
TRBJ2-1 TRBV4-3 ASSQYGSSYNEQF
TRBJ1-6 TRBV20-1 SARLPGDSPVH
TRBJ2-2 TRBV5-6 ASGSHGELF
TRBJ1-5 TRBV19 ASSIMAREGQPQH
TRBJ2-2 TRBV14 ASSQRMNTGELF
TRBJ2-7 TRBV5-5 ASSLGPASYEQY
TRBJ2-1 TRBV12-3/TRBV12-4 ASSYTRRGGGQDEQF
TRBJ2-2 TRBV20-1 SARATRVSGELF
TRBJ2-1 TRBV5-1 ASSLQQGIYNEQF
TRBJ2-3 TRBV4-2 ASSARTLSSTDTQY
TRBJ1-5 TRBV5-1 ASSWTGGGNQPQH
TRBJ2-7 TRBV20-1 SARDFLSSLGQDEHEQY
TRBJ2-7 TRBV4-3 ASSQVWGSEQY
TRBJ1-5 TRBV5-5 ASSRSWGANQPQH
TRBJ2-5 TRBV12-3/TRBV12-4 ASSSREIETQY
TRBJ2-2 TRBV9 ASSGSTGIFPGELF
TRBJ2-1 TRBV9 ASSVPRDRVSYNEQF
TRBJ2-5 TRBV7-9 ASSFGLAGEAETQY
TRBJ2-7 TRBV29-1 SVGQQREQY
TRBJ2-2 TRBV6-2/TRBV6-3 ASSPEGGVVTGELF
TRBJ2-3 TRBV5-1 ASSFWASGPPTDTQY
TRBJ2-3 TRBV4-2 ASSPSRPGLAGGYGGPTDTQY
TRBJ2-1 TRBV4-3 ASSQELGTIYNEQF
TRBJ2-3 TRBV4-3 ASSQDLETVGSPSGDTQY
TRBJ1-1 TRBV5-1 ASSLEGQRTEAF
TRBJ2-3 TRBV12-3/TRBV12-4 ASSFASSGRNTDTQY
TRBJ2-1 TRBV12-3/TRBV12-4 ASSFRTSRNNEQF
TRBJ2-2 TRBV7-9 ASSITSGSTTGELF
TRBJ2-1 TRBV7-9 ASSPLAGNEQF